This TCR beta chain was found in a study of T cell repertoires in ileal Crohn's disease. V dropped 10 bases and J dropped 8; count of bases not matched to a gene: 18. The CDR3 covers 15 residues. CDR1 and CDR2 from the germline V gene are MDHEN and SYDVKM. The method was immunoSEQ multiplex PCR; TCRdb's version includes in-frame clones alone and lacks a portion of them. This sample carries 13,000 or so clones, approximately 78% of them seen once, and the ten largest clones take 17%. Time point given: neoterminal ileum biopsy at postoperative endoscopy, about 6 months after surgery. This receptor was identified in an adult with Crohn's disease. The V gene is TRBV28, the J gene TRBJ1-2; 8 nucleotides align to TRBD1. Input material: ileal tissue. In DNA form, the CDR3 reads TGTGCCACCCTCCCCCAGGCAGGGGGCGGTGGGGGCTACACCTTC. It is translated as CATLPQAGGGGGYTF.